This TCR beta chain was recorded in a study of blood T cells in healthy people across ages. General study results and limits: There was no known CMV status for donors, so expanded clonotype changes were possibly confounded. TCR beta diversity was tightly associated with the proportion of naive T cells.

A remark on this clonotype: Its antigen remains unknown.

Germline CDR1 is ENHRY and CDR2 is SYGVKD. The CDR3 runs 14 residues. For the second PCR, which ran for roughly 6 to 11 cycles, a sample-barcoded 5' primer and a J-beta primer mix were used. Each cDNA molecule received a tag from a template-switch adaptor that had 12 random nucleotides. No fewer than 3 million CDR3-containing paired-end reads came from each sample. TCRdb re-analysed the 5' RACE reads in MiXCR, keeping a single row per CDR3 protein. Of roughly 800,000 distinct CDR3 sequences in the sample, more than 45% were seen once. This TCR was recovered from a man aged 25-45 years in good health. J is TRBJ2-4 and V is TRBV10-3; D unresolved. The DNA end lines up better with TRBJ2-5; the J call may be wrong. Sequencing used blood. The CDR3, as DNA: TGTGCCATCAGTGCTTTCGAAATGAGGGAGACCCAGTACTTC. Protein: CAISAFEMRETQYF.